This T cell receptor beta chain was found in a study of blood T cell repertoires in COVID-19. Study-wide context: The United States, Italy and Spain provided the acute and convalescent COVID-19 samples. T cells, B-cell-depleted T cells, or PBMCs supplied cDNA or gDNA.

The CDR3 extends over 9 amino acids. The germline V gene encodes CDR1 MDHEN and CDR2 SYDVKM. Methods used by the authors: Scientists estimated how many nucleated cells there were by amplifying reference gene primers. The data were produced by immunoSEQ multiplex PCR, yet TCRdb's version contains in-frame clones alone and is incomplete. From that table come the V and J calls and clone size; the DNA was used to work out D and trimming. The sample has almost 45,000 clones, more than 65% seen once; the top ten hold about 60%. About this clone: A read error may produce the germline difference seen at one junction end.

This sequence joins TRBV28 and TRBJ1-1; D is perhaps TRBD1 (6 bases). Sequencing used peripheral blood. The receptor comes from an elderly man with acute or convalescent COVID-19. DNA for the CDR3: TGCGCGGGGGGGCCTGAAGCTTTCTTT. It codes for CAGGPEAFF.